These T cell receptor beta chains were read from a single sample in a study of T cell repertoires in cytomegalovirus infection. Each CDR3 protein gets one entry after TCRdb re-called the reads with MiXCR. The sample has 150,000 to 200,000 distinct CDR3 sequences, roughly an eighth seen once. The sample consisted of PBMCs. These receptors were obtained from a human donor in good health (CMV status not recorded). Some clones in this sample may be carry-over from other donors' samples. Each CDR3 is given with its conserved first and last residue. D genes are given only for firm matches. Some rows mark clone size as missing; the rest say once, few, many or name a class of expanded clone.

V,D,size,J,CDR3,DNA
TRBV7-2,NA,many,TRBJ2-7,CASSLVRTDEQYF,TGTGCCAGCAGCTTAGTCCGTACCGACGAGCAGTACTTC
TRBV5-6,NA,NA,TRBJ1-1,CASSLGEKNTEAFF,TGTGCCAGCAGCTTGGGAGAGAAAAACACTGAAGCTTTCTTT
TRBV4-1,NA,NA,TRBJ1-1,CASSQVGKVRGAFF,TGCGCCAGCAGCCAAGTCGGAAAGGTTCGGGGGGCTTTCTTT
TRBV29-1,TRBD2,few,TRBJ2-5,CSVWTSGGETQYF,TGCAGCGTCTGGACTAGCGGAGGGGAGACCCAGTACTTC
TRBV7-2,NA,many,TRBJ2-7,CASTNLGEVWREQYF,TGTGCCAGCACCAATTTGGGGGAGGTGTGGCGCGAGCAGTACTTC
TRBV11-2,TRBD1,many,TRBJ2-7,CASSIGQGGYEQYF,TGTGCCAGCAGCATCGGACAGGGGGGCTACGAGCAGTACTTC
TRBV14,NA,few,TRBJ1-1,CASSQYREITEAFF,TGTGCCAGCAGTCAGTACAGGGAAATCACTGAAGCTTTCTTT
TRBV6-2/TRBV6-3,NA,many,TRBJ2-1,CASSLGPEQFF,TGTGCCAGCAGTTTGGGACCCGAGCAGTTCTTC
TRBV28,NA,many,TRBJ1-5,CASTKRGRAKPQHF,TGTGCCAGCACCAAAAGGGGCAGGGCGAAGCCCCAGCATTTT
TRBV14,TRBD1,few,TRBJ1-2,CASSQGGTGGASIGYTF,TGTGCCAGCAGCCAAGGCGGGACAGGGGGCGCGTCGATCGGCTACACCTTC
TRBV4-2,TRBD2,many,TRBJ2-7,CASSQVFRLAGRLSYEQYF,TGTGCCAGCAGCCAAGTCTTTCGGCTAGCGGGGAGGTTGTCCTACGAGCAGTACTTC
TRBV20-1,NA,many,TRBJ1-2,CSARVGRGANYGYTF,TGCAGTGCTAGGGTGGGGAGGGGAGCTAACTATGGCTACACCTTC
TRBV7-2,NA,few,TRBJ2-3,CASASGTDTQYF,TGTGCCAGCGCCTCCGGCACAGATACGCAGTATTTT
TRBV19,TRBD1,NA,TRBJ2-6,CASSLNAPGQTYSGANVLTF,TGTGCCAGTAGCCTCAACGCCCCGGGACAGACCTACTCTGGGGCCAACGTCCTGACTTTC
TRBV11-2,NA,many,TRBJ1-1,CASTLLEGLNTEAFF,TGTGCCAGCACCCTACTCGAGGGGTTGAACACTGAAGCTTTCTTT
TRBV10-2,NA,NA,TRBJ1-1,CASSEGTSRTLKAFF,TGCGCCAGCAGTGAGGGGACTTCCCGAACACTGAAAGCTTTCTTT
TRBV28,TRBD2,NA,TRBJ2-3,CASSRWESGRDTQYF,TGTGCCAGCAGTCGCTGGGAAAGCGGGAGGGATACGCAGTATTTT
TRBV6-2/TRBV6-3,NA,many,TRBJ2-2,CASSYGLDAGELFF,TGTGCCAGCAGTTACGGGTTAGACGCCGGGGAGCTGTTTTTT
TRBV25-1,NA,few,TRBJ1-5,CASSEWDSNQPQHF,TGTGCCAGCAGTGAGTGGGACAGCAATCAGCCCCAGCATTTT
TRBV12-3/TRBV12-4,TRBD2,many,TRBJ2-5,CASRRTSGGAVETQYF,TGTGCCAGCAGGCGGACTAGCGGGGGGGCCGTGGAGACCCAGTACTTC
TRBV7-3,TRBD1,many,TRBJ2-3,CASSPSGGQGQDTQYF,TGTGCCAGCAGCCCCTCGGGGGGACAGGGGCAAGATACGCAGTATTTT
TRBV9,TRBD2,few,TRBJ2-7,CASSPGLATDSYEQYF,TGTGCCAGCAGCCCTGGACTAGCGACTGACTCCTACGAGCAGTACTTC
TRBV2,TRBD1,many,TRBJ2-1,CASRWTGGRNEQFF,TGTGCCAGCAGGTGGACAGGGGGACGGAATGAGCAGTTCTTC
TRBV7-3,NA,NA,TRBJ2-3,CASSLSGSPISTDTQYF,TGTGCCAGCAGCTTAAGTGGCAGCCCTATTAGCACAGATACGCAGTATTTT
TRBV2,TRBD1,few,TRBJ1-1,CASSDTGGDEAFF,TGTGCCAGCAGTGACACAGGGGGCGATGAAGCTTTCTTT
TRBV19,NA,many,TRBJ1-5,CASSTQDSNQPQHF,TGTGCCAGTAGTACCCAGGATAGCAATCAGCCCCAGCATTTT
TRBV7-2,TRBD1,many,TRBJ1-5,CASSSDRVQPQHF,TGTGCCAGCAGCTCCGACAGGGTGCAGCCCCAGCATTTT
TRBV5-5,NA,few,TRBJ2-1,CASSLEGGIYNEQFF,TGTGCCAGCAGCTTGGAGGGGGGGATTTACAATGAGCAGTTCTTC
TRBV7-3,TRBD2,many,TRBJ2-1,CASSLLAGEGVNEQFF,TGTGCCAGCAGCTTGTTAGCGGGAGAGGGCGTAAATGAGCAGTTCTTC
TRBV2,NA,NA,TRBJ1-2,CASNAGINYGYTF,TGTGCCAGCAACGCAGGAATTAACTATGGCTACACCTTC
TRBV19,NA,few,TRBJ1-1,CASSIEARGNTEAFF,TGTGCCAGTAGTATAGAGGCCAGGGGTAACACTGAAGCTTTCTTT
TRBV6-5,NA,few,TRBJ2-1,CATHPGSNEQFF,TGTGCCACCCACCCCGGGAGCAATGAGCAGTTCTTC